This T cell receptor beta chain was captured by sequencing in a study of blood T cell repertoires in COVID-19. The CDR3 runs 14 residues. With 7 bases removed from V and 4 bases from J, the gap between germline ends came to 13 bases. Germline V CDR1 and CDR2: LGHDT, YNNKEL (reference sequence). Per the original data handling: Reference gene primers were amplified, and this amplification served to estimate nucleated cell counts. Produced via immunoSEQ multiplex PCR; TCRdb's table is partial and in-frame only. The DNA was the basis for D and trimming; V, J and clone size are from that table. The sample includes roughly 35,000 clones, more than 75% of them seen just once.

This receptor was identified in a human donor in a cohort sampled during active COVID-19. Sample: peripheral blood. The gene calls are TRBV3-1 (or the pseudogene TRBV3-2) and TRBJ2-2, with D perhaps matching TRBD1 (6 bases). CDR3 nucleotides: TGTGCCAGCAAGGACAGTATCACCACCGGGGAGCTGTTTTTT. It codes for CASKDSITTGELFF.